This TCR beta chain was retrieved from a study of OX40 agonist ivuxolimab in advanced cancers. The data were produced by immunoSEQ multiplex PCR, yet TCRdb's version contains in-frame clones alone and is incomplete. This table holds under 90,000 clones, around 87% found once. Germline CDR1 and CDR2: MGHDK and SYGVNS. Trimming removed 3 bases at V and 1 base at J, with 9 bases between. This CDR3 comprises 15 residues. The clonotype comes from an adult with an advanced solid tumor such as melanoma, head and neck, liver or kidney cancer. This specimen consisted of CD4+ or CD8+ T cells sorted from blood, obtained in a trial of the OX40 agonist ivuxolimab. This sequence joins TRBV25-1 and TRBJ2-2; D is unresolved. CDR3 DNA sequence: TGTGCCAGCAGTGATTATGAACGGAACACCGGGGAGCTGTTTTTT. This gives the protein CASSDYERNTGELFF.